The present T cell receptor (beta chain) was sequenced within a study of cytomegalovirus exposure and HLA in healthy donors (dated 2017 in TCRdb). At the level of the whole study: The 650 to 750 repertoires of the first cohort and the 120 validation repertoires were produced on the same platform, according to a later analysis. In addition to the first cohort of roughly 700 subjects, a separate validation cohort of 100 to 150 different subjects was used. The study aimed to test whether cataloging public T cell receptors could reveal signatures of past pathogen exposure. The study combined high-throughput TCR immunosequencing, statistical association of individual TCRs with disease status, and machine learning to predict cytomegalovirus infection status. Results and caveats for the whole study, not just this receptor: In the study, about 150 TCR beta chains were listed as associated with cytomegalovirus. It was suggested by the authors that the approach could potentially be generalized to other disease states and immunological phenotypes. The validation cohort had no HLA typing available for a later analysis, so co-occurrence within that cohort was assessed over all 130 or so repertoires. In vitro tests confirmed that three of the cytomegalovirus-associated TCR beta chains recognize cytomegalovirus antigens. Of the cluster scores, 94% were above 0 in a later analysis, which found that TCRs clustered in the first cohort also tended to co-occur in the 120 or so validation repertoires. Most TCR sequences were observed very rarely across donors, whereas some public TCRs were present in many individuals. In both the original and validation cohorts, the classifier was reported to diagnose cytomegalovirus status with high specificity and sensitivity.

The library was made by the immunoSEQ multiplex PCR assay. The original pipeline was this. A statistical classification framework was built for diagnosing cytomegalovirus status from the catalog of TCR beta chain sequences. TCRdb stores this immuneACCESS table with in-frame sequences only. Part of the clones is absent; in the studies checked, under half of the shortfall reflects unresolved V genes, and no reason is known for the rest. The V and J calls and clone size come from that table; D and trimming were worked out from the DNA. For this sample the table gives approximately 120,000 clones, of which roughly 95% were detected only once. The ten largest clones add up to around 1.7% of the sample. As concerns this clone: Which antigen it targets is not known. Base qualities are not at hand, and no much larger clone is one base apart.

Donors formed part of the validation cohort, which comprised about 130 subjects and was distinct from the first cohort of under 850 subjects. This receptor was identified in a man between 18 and 29 years old in good health and CMV-seronegative. The material sequenced was PBMCs.

The encoded CDR3 is CASTHTDTQYF. The nucleotide sequence reads TGTGCCAGTACCCACACAGATACGCAGTATTTT. The receptor chain draws on TRBV19 and TRBJ2-3; the D gene cannot be resolved reliably. V lost 7 bases and J lost 2 bases; the stretch between them is 4 bases long. The germline V gene (reference sequence) specifies LNHDA as CDR1 and SQIVND as CDR2. The CDR3 measures 11 amino acids from cysteine to phenylalanine. The entry retains the CDR3 DNA only, 33 bases that are in frame from base 1.